Listed below are T cell receptor beta chains from one sample, sequenced in a study of cytomegalovirus exposure and HLA in healthy donors. Measured with immunoSEQ multiplex PCR; TCRdb has only the in-frame clones, and not every one. Here the sample spans 120,000 to 150,000 clones, approximately 88% being singletons. Sequencing was performed on PBMCs. These receptors came from a woman between 18 and 29 years old in good health and CMV-seropositive. The conserved cysteine and the conserved F or W are not part of the CDR3 here.

j_gene,v_gene,CDR3aa
TRBJ2-3,TRBV5-4,ASSGAGSPDTQY
TRBJ1-5,TRBV7-9,ASSEGTVNQPQH
TRBJ2-2,TRBV12-1,ASSQQGVGELF
TRBJ1-4,TRBV7-2,ASSLVSGFNEKLF
TRBJ1-5,TRBV6-6,ASSYLGTSNQPQH
TRBJ2-3,TRBV30,AWSVGHSTDTQY
TRBJ2-7,TRBV6-6,ASSRQGFNEQY
TRBJ2-7,TRBV5-5,ASSLSLLEGYEQY
TRBJ1-2,TRBV4-2,ASSPPRQNYGYT
TRBJ2-5,TRBV2,ASGALIETQY
TRBJ2-7,TRBV5-1,ASSRDRGPSEQY
TRBJ2-1,TRBV7-6,ASSSSGSGNEQF
TRBJ2-7,TRBV19,ASRPGQGTGTLSYEQY
TRBJ1-1,TRBV6-6,ASIVLQEGSEAF
TRBJ2-5,TRBV29-1,SARPRRVRRETQY
TRBJ2-7,TRBV7-9,ASNSRGTGTNEQY
TRBJ2-7,TRBV5-6,ASSFAGTSGRDYEQY
TRBJ1-1,TRBV9,ASSPRGGAPTEAF
TRBJ2-2,TRBV10-3,AISANPGTGRGGELF
TRBJ2-1,TRBV6-6,ASRTSGRALYNEQF
TRBJ1-1,TRBV5-6,ASSLMGALNTEAF
TRBJ2-7,TRBV5-8,ASSYRQGSSYEQY
TRBJ1-2,TRBV29-1,SVDRPDAANYGYT
TRBJ2-7,TRBV11-2,ASSRGATGNSYEQY
TRBJ2-3,TRBV6-6,ASSRTSGYTDTQY
TRBJ2-7,TRBV11-1,ASSLARGLAHRYEQY
TRBJ1-1,TRBV27,ASSFAVSTEAF